Sequencing of this TCR beta chain was carried out in a study of T cells in Graves' hyperthyroidism and ophthalmopathy. Study-level results: Most clonotypes expanded in the thyroid (above 0.001) were also present in blood. A model of 13 V-J features distinguished ophthalmopathy from stable hyperthyroidism.

The study left out patients who had uncontrolled infection, other autoimmune disease, pregnancy or lactation. Every diagnosis used clinical symptoms, serum thyroxine and TRAb, thyroid ultrasound and orbital computed tomography. The sample holds many counts of this clonotype. Its antigen remains unknown. RNA transcripts yielded amplified TCR beta CDR3 regions. The TCR CDR3 was amplified in a first-round RT-PCR using the HTBI primer set. TCRdb reanalysed the multiplex PCR reads using MiXCR and keeps one entry per CDR3 protein. Seen here are more than 550,000 distinct CDR3 sequences, about 45% observed once, and the top ten hold less than 8.5%. Trimming removed 0 bases from V and 4 bases from J, with 9 bases in between. The CDR3 loop spans 13 amino acids. CDR1 is DFQATT, CDR2 SNEGSKA, per germline (reference sequence).

This TCR was sampled from an adult man with Graves' disease, either hyperthyroidism or ophthalmopathy (not recorded which). J is TRBJ2-5 and V is TRBV20-1; D is perhaps TRBD2 (6 bases). Specimen: peripheral blood or thyroid tissue (not recorded which). The CDR3 DNA follows: TGCAGTGCTAGAGATCTCGGGGGAGAGACCCAGTACTTC. This codes for CSARDLGGETQYF.